Following are 30 T cell receptor beta chains from one sample sequenced in a study of CD8+CD57+ T cells in acquired aplastic anemia. Before being chosen for sequencing, patients had shown CD8+CD57+ cell expansion by flow cytometry. Genomic DNA constituted the template upon which TCR beta VDJ and CDR3 profiling was performed. TCRdb processed the reads anew with MiXCR; each CDR3 protein has one entry. The profile shows about half a million distinct CDR3 sequences, around 33% of them singletons. Sequencing was done on a sample of sorted CD4+, CD8+, or CD8+CD57+ T cells (not recorded which) from PBMCs. The source is a human donor with aplastic anemia.

V gene TRBV10-3 combines with J gene TRBJ1-2; the D gene is possibly TRBD1 (5 bases). From germline, CDR1 is ENHRY and CDR2 SYGVKD. The CDR3 consists of 14 residues. With 6 bases removed from V and 3 bases from J, the gap between germline ends came to 14 bases. The CDR3 bases are TGTGCCATCAGACTTAGCGGGGCCGACTATGGCTACACCTTC. This sequence encodes CAIRLSGADYGYTF.

The chain employs TRBV28 and TRBJ2-3; 10 bases line up with TRBD2. CDR1 and CDR2 (germline): MDHEN, SYDVKM. The trim removed 8 bases at V and 6 bases at J, leaving 14 bases unmatched. The length of the CDR3 is 16 residues. CDR3 amino acids: CASFTSGTGHGDTQYF. The DNA for the CDR3 is TGTGCCAGCTTCACTAGCGGGACTGGGCATGGCGATACGCAGTATTTT.

This clonotype was detected ten times or more. V usage is TRBV19 and J usage is TRBJ1-2; D ambiguous. The CDR3 loop spans 13 amino acids. V was cut by 0 bases and J by 5 bases, with 7 bases left in between. Germline lookup yields CDR1 LNHDA and CDR2 SQIVND (reference sequence). The CDR3 nucleotides are TGTGCCAGTAGTATAGATCCTGAATATGGCTACACCTTC. This encodes CASSIDPEYGYTF.

In regard to this clonotype: An end of the junction does not agree with germline; a read error may underlie this. The chain uses TRBV4-2 and TRBJ2-5; 7 bases are a match to TRBD1. The CDR3 consists of 15 residues. Per the germline V gene, CDR1 is LGHNA and CDR2 is YNFKEQ. CDR3 nucleotides: TGTGCCAGCAGCCAACCCGACAGGGACCACGAGACCCAGTACTTC. This sequence encodes CASSQPDRDHETQYF.

Of note for this clonotype: A much more abundant neighbour one base away suggests this may be a read error. The conserved phenylalanine or tryptophan normally closing the CDR3 is absent here, so this likely arose from a read error. The chain has TRBV29-1 and TRBJ1-2, with TRBD1 matching over 10 bases. This CDR3 contains 13 residues. Germline V gives CDR1 SQVTM, CDR2 ANQGSEA. CDR3 sequence (DNA): TGCGCCAGCAGCTTGGGGGACAGGGGAGGCTACACCCTC. Its protein product is CASSLGDRGGYTL.

V is TRBV9 and J is TRBJ2-1; a weak D match, TRBD1 (6 bases). The CDR3 loop spans 13 amino acids. Germline lookup yields CDR1 SGDLS and CDR2 YYNGEE. V shed 3 bases and J shed 3 bases, with 7 bases lying between them. CDR3 protein: CASSGTVYNEQFF. For the CDR3, the DNA is TGTGCCAGCAGCGGGACAGTCTACAATGAGCAGTTCTTC. The whole variable domain, remainder taken from reference TRBV9 and TRBJ2-1, is DSGVTQTPKHLITATGQRVTLRCSPRSGDLSVYWYQQSLDQGLQFLIQYYNGEERAKGNILERFSAQQFPDLHSELNLSSLELGDSALYFCASSGTVYNEQFFGPGTRLTVL.

V and J are TRBV2 and TRBJ2-7, with a possible D match to TRBD2 (5 bases). The V end lost 5 bases, the J end lost 0 bases, and 11 bases lay between the germline ends. The CDR3 length is 14 residues. Per the germline V gene, CDR1 is SNHLY and CDR2 is FYNNEI. For the CDR3, the DNA is TGTGCCAGCAGTACGGACGGGAACTCCTACGAGCAGTACTTC. Translating gives CASSTDGNSYEQYF.

The chain couples TRBV6-2 or TRBV6-3 to TRBJ2-7; 11 bases fit TRBD2. The length of the CDR3 is 17 residues. Per germline, CDR1 MNHEY and CDR2 SVGEGT. V lost 2 bases to trimming and J lost 5 bases; unmatched junction nucleotides: 11. CDR3 sequence reads: CASSYETSGVIFHEQYF. DNA for the CDR3: TGTGCCAGCAGTTACGAGACTAGCGGGGTCATTTTCCACGAGCAGTACTTC.

This clonotype was seen many times. This rearrangement joins TRBV7-8 to TRBJ1-1; D not resolved. The CDR3 sequence is 11 residues long. Germline V gives CDR1 SGHVS, CDR2 FQNEAQ. The V end lost 6 bases, the J end lost 3 bases, and 5 bases lay between the germline ends. The CDR3 sequence is CASSTYTEAFF. CDR3 bases: TGTGCCAGCAGTACGTACACTGAAGCTTTCTTT.

J is TRBJ1-6 and V is TRBV25-1; no clear D. Germline assignment: CDR1 MGHDK and CDR2 SYGVNS. The V and J ends lost 0 bases and 5 bases respectively, with 5 bases between them. CDR3 length equals 14 residues. The CDR3 nucleotides are TGTGCCAGCAGTGAATACAGAGATAATTCACCCCTCCACTTT. Its protein is CASSEYRDNSPLHF.

This clonotype has more than one count but fewer than ten. The chain uses TRBV10-3 and TRBJ2-6; possibly TRBD2 for D (5 bases). Germline values: CDR1 ENHRY, CDR2 SYGVKD. Trimming removed 0 bases from V and 3 bases from J, with 9 bases in between. The CDR3 contains 16 residues. The CDR3 DNA follows: TGTGCCATCAGTGAGTCGGGAGTAAGTGGGGCCAACGTCCTGACTTTC. This gives the protein CAISESGVSGANVLTF.

This clonotype was counted a few times. The CDR3 DNA reads TGTGCCACCAGTGATTTGCAGCAGGGCCCGGCGGAGACGGGGACAGATACGCAGTATTTT. It codes for CATSDLQQGPAETGTDTQYF. This sequence joins TRBV24-1 and TRBJ2-3; D tentatively reads TRBD1 or TRBD2 (5 bases each). Germline V gene data show CDR1 as KGHDR and CDR2 as SFDVKD. V was trimmed by 0 bases and J by 3 bases, leaving 24 bases between them. This CDR3 is built from 20 residues.

The chain has TRBV19 and TRBJ2-1; tentatively, D is TRBD1 (6 bases). The germline V gene has CDR1 LNHDA and CDR2 SQIVND (reference sequence). The ends were cut back, 6 bases at V and 4 bases at J, with 19 bases in the middle. The CDR3 has 16 amino acids. The CDR3 protein is CASSIPPKDRYNEQFF. For the CDR3, the DNA is TGTGCCAGTAGCATACCTCCAAAGGACAGATACAATGAGCAGTTCTTC.

As for this clonotype: This could be a read error, since a much larger clone is one nucleotide away. This CDR3 fails to terminate in the conserved phenylalanine or tryptophan, so it likely reflects a read error. The chain recombines TRBV24-1 with TRBJ2-2; 13 positions match TRBD2. The trim removed 5 bases at V and 2 bases at J, leaving 4 bases unmatched. Germline loops: CDR1 KGHDR, CDR2 SFDVKD. The CDR3 is 17 amino acids. CDR3 DNA: TGTGCCACCAGTGGTGGGACTAGCGGGAAAAACACCGGGGAGCTGTTTTCT. Its protein product is CATSGGTSGKNTGELFS.

This clonotype came up many times. V gene TRBV2 combines with J gene TRBJ2-1; 8 positions match TRBD1. The V gene end was trimmed by 4 bases and the J gene end by 6 bases; junction bases not matched to a gene: 8. Germline assignment: CDR1 SNHLY and CDR2 FYNNEI. The CDR3 covers 15 residues. In DNA form, the CDR3 reads TGTGCCAGCAGTGTAAGGGGACAGGACGGCAATGAGCAGTTCTTC. It translates to CASSVRGQDGNEQFF.

The rearrangement links TRBV4-2 to TRBJ1-1; 7 nucleotides line up with TRBD1. Trimming cost V 7 bases and J 3 bases; bases outside gene matches: 8. This CDR3 contains 14 residues. Germline CDR1 reads LGHNA; CDR2 reads YNFKEQ. The chain's CDR3 is CASISDRADTEAFF. DNA for the CDR3: TGTGCCAGCATCTCTGACAGGGCGGACACTGAAGCTTTCTTT.

This clonotype was counted only a few times. J is TRBJ1-5 and V is TRBV30; the D is unclear. Trimming cost V 5 bases and J 6 bases, with 14 bases left between them. The CDR3 runs to 13 residues. Germline V lookup: CDR1 GTSNPN, CDR2 SVGIG (reference sequence). As DNA, the CDR3 is TGTGCCTGGGCTCCTCAAGGAAGTCAGCCCCAGCATTTT. This sequence encodes CAWAPQGSQPQHF.

The CDR3 DNA reads TGTGCCAGCAGCTCGGGCACGATTCGGACCCAGCATTTT. As protein: CASSSGTIRTQHF. The chain employs TRBV2 and TRBJ1-5; D remains unclear. The CDR3 spans 13 residues. Trimming pared 6 bases from V and 11 bases from J, leaving 17 bases between. Germline loops: CDR1 SNHLY, CDR2 FYNNEI.

V and J are TRBV30 and TRBJ1-5; D is unresolved. The CDR3 runs to 12 residues. In germline, CDR1 is GTSNPN, CDR2 SVGIG (reference sequence). V was pared by 1 base and J by 7 bases, with 8 bases between. The CDR3 DNA follows: TGTGCCTGGAGTGGGCCGGGACAGCCCCAGCATTTT. It specifies CAWSGPGQPQHF.

A note on this clonotype: An end of the junction differs from the germline gene, which may be a read error. J is TRBJ1-2 and V is TRBV24-1; TRBD1 agrees at 8 bases. The germline V gene has CDR1 KGHDR and CDR2 SFDVKD. This CDR3 has 12 residues. The CDR3 DNA is TGTGCCACCAGTGACTTATCAGGGGGCTACGCCTTC. Translation gives CATSDLSGGYAF.

This clonotype was seen more than once but under ten times. The chain has TRBV2 and TRBJ2-7; D may be TRBD1 (6 bases). Germline CDR1 SNHLY, CDR2 FYNNEI. The CDR3 has 14 residues. The V and J ends lost 6 bases and 6 bases respectively, with 18 bases between them. CDR3 sequence (DNA): TGTGCCAGCAGACAATTTACAGGGTTCGGCGAGCAGTACTTC. Translated, it gives CASRQFTGFGEQYF. Looking up the rest from reference TRBV2 and TRBJ2-7 gives the full variable domain: EPEVTQTPSHQVTQMGQEVILRCVPISNHLYFYWYRQILGQKVEFLVSFYNNEISEKSEIFDDQFSVERPDGSNFTLKIRSTKLEDSAMYFCASRQFTGFGEQYFGPGTRLTVT.

This clonotype was observed once. The rearrangement joins TRBV28 to TRBJ1-5; 8 nucleotides match TRBD1. CDR1 is MDHEN, CDR2 SYDVKM, per germline. This CDR3 region has 15 residues. V lost 6 bases, J lost 6 bases, and 10 bases stayed unmatched. The CDR3 reads CASSTQGAAGQPQHF. As DNA, the CDR3 is TGTGCCAGCAGCACTCAGGGGGCGGCTGGTCAGCCCCAGCATTTT.

This clonotype was seen ten or more times. The gene calls are TRBV15 and TRBJ1-5; the D is unclear. V lost 0 bases to trimming and J lost 5 bases, with 17 bases between them. Germline lookup yields CDR1 LNHNV and CDR2 YYDKDF (reference sequence). There are 17 residues in the CDR3. The CDR3 region is CATSRDPLRAADQPQHF. The CDR3 DNA is TGTGCCACCAGCAGAGACCCCCTACGGGCAGCCGATCAGCCCCAGCATTTT.

This clonotype came up many times. In DNA form, the CDR3 reads TGTGCCATCAGTCAACCGGGACAGGCGGAAAAACTGTTTTTT. As protein: CAISQPGQAEKLFF. The chain links TRBV10-3 to TRBJ1-4; 8 bases fit TRBD1. The CDR3 runs to 14 residues. CDR1 is ENHRY and CDR2 is SYGVKD in the germline V gene. Trimming cost V 5 bases and J 8 bases; bases outside gene matches: 7.

This clonotype was detected only a few times. The chain combines TRBV27 with TRBJ2-6; TRBD2 is a possible D gene (5 bases). CDR1 MNHEY and CDR2 SMNVEV come from the germline V gene (reference sequence). The V end lost 6 bases, the J end lost 6 bases, and 12 bases lay between the germline ends. This CDR3 comprises 14 residues. This CDR3 is CASSRERLANVLTF. Here the CDR3 DNA reads TGTGCCAGCAGCCGAGAGCGGTTGGCCAACGTCCTGACTTTC.

This clonotype was seen ten or more times. The CDR3 reads CSVDGTPPNTEAFF. Here the CDR3 DNA reads TGCAGCGTTGATGGGACGCCCCCGAACACTGAAGCTTTCTTT. The chain employs TRBV29-1 and TRBJ1-1, with a weak D call TRBD1 (5 bases). V gave up 3 bases and J gave up 1 base, with 12 bases separating them. Germline CDR1 SQVTM, CDR2 ANQGSEA. The CDR3 is 14 amino acids.

This clonotype was detected ten times or more. The chain uses TRBV19 and TRBJ2-3; D could derive from TRBD1 or TRBD2 (5 bases each). The V gene lost 2 bases and the J gene lost 4 bases, with 7 bases spanning the gap. The germline CDR1 and CDR2 sequences are LNHDA and SQIVND (reference sequence). This CDR3 region has 13 residues. CDR3 residues: CASSIQGADTQYF. DNA for the CDR3: TGTGCCAGTAGTATACAGGGAGCAGATACGCAGTATTTT.

J is TRBJ2-3 and V is TRBV9; 9 bases map to TRBD1. CDR3 size: 17 residues. Germline CDR1 SGDLS, CDR2 YYNGEE. The V gene end was trimmed by 2 bases and the J gene end by 0 bases; junction bases not matched to a gene: 7. Here the CDR3 DNA reads TGTGCCAGCAGCGTTGAAGGACAGGGGCTGAGCACAGATACGCAGTATTTT. Amino acid sequence: CASSVEGQGLSTDTQYF.

The gene calls are TRBV2 and TRBJ2-7, with TRBD2 identical over 7 bases. The CDR3 extends over 13 amino acids. V was clipped by 7 bases and J by 1 base; unmatched bases: 4. Germline V gene data show CDR1 as SNHLY and CDR2 as FYNNEI. The CDR3 region is CASIRDYSYEQYF. In DNA, the CDR3 is TGTGCCAGCATTCGGGACTATTCCTACGAGCAGTACTTC.

The chain employs TRBV5-1 and TRBJ1-6; D is possibly TRBD1 (5 bases). V shed 4 bases and J shed 6 bases, with 14 bases lying between them. This CDR3 region has 15 residues. Germline V CDR1 and CDR2: SGHRS, YFSETQ. CDR3 in amino acids: CASSQTQGGNSPLHF. The CDR3 nucleotides read TGCGCCAGCAGCCAAACTCAGGGCGGTAATTCACCCCTCCACTTT.